In this sample, the clone carrying this TCR beta chain turned up a few times. This entry is derived from a study of early stage breast cancer tumors. V was trimmed by 0 bases and J by 5 bases, leaving 11 bases between them. Germline V gene lookup returns CDR1 SGDLS and CDR2 YYNGEE. This CDR3 contains 14 residues. Here immunoSEQ multiplex PCR was the method, and the copy in TCRdb shows in-frame clones only, minus some. The table shows about 38,000 clones, with under 80% occurring only once. Sequences were obtained from blood. The V gene is TRBV9, the J gene TRBJ1-2; a possible D gene is TRBD1 (6 bases). This receptor was taken from a person aged 55 to 75 with breast cancer. DNA of the CDR3: TGTGCCAGCAGCGTAGATTGGGGGGCATATGGCTACACCTTC. It yields the protein CASSVDWGAYGYTF.